The entry below describes one TCR beta chain. Its specificity is unknown. The CDR3 runs to 13 residues. Trimming cost V 5 bases and J 8 bases, with 12 bases left between them. Germline assignment: CDR1 LNHDA and CDR2 SQIVND (reference sequence). TCRdb keeps only in-frame clones here, not all; method: immunoSEQ multiplex PCR. The sample has 210,000 or so clones, under 95% seen once. This sample stems from a study of T cell responses to AZD1222 COVID-19 vaccine. Study-wide results and limits: Donors were chiefly white British, with a greater number of females, and clonal diversity was perhaps underestimated.

Here the sequenced sample was peripheral blood, taken on day 0 of MenACWY control vaccination. The chain joins TRBV19 to TRBJ1-4; D gene uncertain. This clonotype originated in an adult in good health. CDR3 region: CASSLRRAEKLFF. Here the CDR3 DNA reads TGTGCCAGTAGTCTCCGACGTGCCGAAAAACTGTTTTTT.